Following are 2 T cell receptor beta chains from one sample sequenced in a study of T cells in Graves' hyperthyroidism and ophthalmopathy. It was RNA transcripts that yielded the amplified TCR beta CDR3 regions. The HTBI primer set was used in a first-round RT-PCR of the TCR CDR3. TCRdb redid the calling of the multiplex PCR reads with MiXCR, one entry per CDR3 protein. The repertoire holds 700,000 to 950,000 distinct CDR3 sequences, under 45% seen once, with around 29% in the top ten. Sequencing used blood. The receptors originated from a woman aged 40 to 50 with Graves' hyperthyroidism.

The chain is built from TRBV19 and TRBJ1-2; D may be TRBD1 (5 bases). The CDR3 consists of 20 residues. The V gene lost 5 bases and the J gene lost 0 bases, with 28 bases spanning the gap. CDR1 is LNHDA, CDR2 SQIVND, per germline (reference sequence). CDR3 in DNA: TGTGCCAGTAGTCTCCGGACCCCCTGGGGTAGGGGCATTCCTAACTATGGCTACACCTTC. Translation gives CASSLRTPWGRGIPNYGYTF. Full variable domain (missing parts from reference TRBV19 and TRBJ1-2): DGGITQSPKYLFRKEGQNVTLSCEQNLNHDAMYWYRQDPGQGLRLIYYSQIVNDFQKGDIAEGYSVSREKKESFPLTVTSAQKNPTAFYLCASSLRTPWGRGIPNYGYTFGSGTRLTVV.

Worth noting for this clonotype: Just one base apart from a much larger clone, this may be a read error. The CDR3 does not end in the conserved phenylalanine or tryptophan, so this is likely a read error. The V and J genes are TRBV5-1 and TRBJ1-1; no clear D. The CDR3 is made up of 15 amino acids. Trimming pared 4 bases from V and 0 bases from J, leaving 13 bases between. Germline V gene data show CDR1 as SGHRS and CDR2 as YFSETQ. The CDR3 protein is CASSKTTVMNTEAFS. The CDR3 DNA sequence: TGCGCCAGCAGCAAGACGACGGTTATGAACACTGAAGCTTTCTCT.